The 13 T cell receptor beta chains below were found in one sample sequenced in a study of shared clonotypes between healthy human individuals. The repertoire was sequenced with immunoSEQ multiplex PCR; TCRdb's copy has only in-frame clones and lacks some. The sample includes 110,000 or so clones, about 63% seen only once; the top ten take 20% to 25%. The sequenced sample was memory CD8+ T cells sorted from blood. Subset meaning: CD45RO+ cells pooled with CCR7-negative TemRA cells. These receptors were collected from a woman in her thirties in good health.

The chain uses TRBV25-1 and TRBJ2-3; 9 bases agree with TRBD1. Germline V gene lookup returns CDR1 MGHDK and CDR2 SYGVNS. The CDR3 length is 13 residues. V trimming: 6 bases; J trimming: 2 bases; junction bases outside the gene matches: 0. The CDR3 nucleotides are TGTGCCAGCAGACAGGGGGCCACAGATACGCAGTATTTT. Translated: CASRQGATDTQYF.

This clone was counted only a few times. Other nucleotide sequences from this sample produce the same CDR3. J is TRBJ2-7 and V is TRBV30; 7 bases align to TRBD2. V was pared by 5 bases and J by 2 bases, with 9 bases of the junction left unmatched. The CDR3 spans 14 residues. Per germline, CDR1 GTSNPN and CDR2 SVGIG (reference sequence). This CDR3 is CAWGEGRATYEQYF. The CDR3 DNA follows: TGTGCCTGGGGGGAGGGTCGGGCCACCTACGAGCAGTACTTC.

The J gene is TRBJ2-1, the V gene TRBV28; D possibly corresponds to TRBD1 (5 bases). Germline V CDR1 and CDR2: MDHEN, SYDVKM. The CDR3 is 14 amino acids. V lost 5 bases to trimming and J lost 0 bases, with 8 bases between them. The CDR3 sequence is CASSRGGSYNEQFF. The DNA for the CDR3 is TGTGCCAGCAGTAGGGGCGGCTCCTACAATGAGCAGTTCTTC. The variable domain in full, with the rest retrieved from reference TRBV28 and TRBJ2-1, is DVKVTQSSRYLVKRTGEKVFLECVQDMDHENMFWYRQDPGLGLRLIYFSYDVKMKEKGDIPEGYSVSREKKERFSLILESASTNQTSMYLCASSRGGSYNEQFFGPGTRLTVL.

This clone was observed a handful of times. This chain uses TRBV19 with TRBJ1-3; D not certain. The CDR3 covers 14 residues. Per the germline V gene, CDR1 is LNHDA and CDR2 is SQIVND (reference sequence). Trimming took 2 bases from V and 4 from J, leaving 9 bases between them. CDR3 sequence: CASSISKSGNTIYF. The CDR3 DNA sequence: TGTGCCAGTAGTATAAGCAAATCCGGAAACACCATATATTTT.

This chain connects TRBV27 to TRBJ1-2; D possibly corresponds to TRBD1 (5 bases). The germline CDR1 and CDR2 sequences are MNHEY and SMNVEV (reference sequence). V shed 5 bases and J shed 4 bases, with 23 bases lying between them. The length of the CDR3 is 17 residues. The chain's CDR3 is CASSSADKGPPSYGYTF. As DNA, the CDR3 is TGTGCCAGCAGTAGCGCGGACAAGGGCCCTCCATCCTATGGCTACACCTTC.

This clone is termed medium-sized. The rearrangement links TRBV6-4 to TRBJ2-7; a weak D match, TRBD2 (6 bases). V gave up 0 bases and J gave up 6 bases, with 15 bases separating them. This CDR3 comprises 15 residues. Germline V CDR1 and CDR2: MRHNA, SNTAGT. This CDR3 is CASSDSSGASSEQYF. The CDR3 bases are TGTGCCAGCAGTGACTCGTCGGGAGCTTCGTCCGAGCAGTACTTC.

This clone was seen a few times. The chain has TRBV27 and TRBJ2-7, with 8 nucleotides matching TRBD2. V was clipped by 3 bases and J by 7 bases; unmatched bases: 11. Per germline, CDR1 MNHEY and CDR2 SMNVEV (reference sequence). The CDR3 extends over 15 amino acids. This chain's CDR3 is CASSFGREALGEQYF. CDR3 nucleotide sequence: TGTGCCAGCAGTTTTGGGCGGGAGGCCCTCGGGGAGCAGTACTTC.

The chain links TRBV6-5 to TRBJ1-2; 7 bases map to TRBD1. V trimming: 4 bases; J trimming: 5 bases; junction bases outside the gene matches: 4. CDR1 and CDR2 (germline): MNHEY, SVGAGI. The CDR3 contains 13 residues. Here the CDR3 reads CASSSTGVYGYTF. In DNA form, the CDR3 reads TGTGCCAGCAGTTCAACAGGGGTATATGGCTACACCTTC.

The genes are TRBV28 and TRBJ1-6, with a tentative D call TRBD1 (5 bases). Looked up from germline, CDR1 is MDHEN and CDR2 is SYDVKM. The CDR3 runs to 13 residues. V was clipped by 2 bases and J by 7 bases, with 6 bases between them. As DNA, the CDR3 is TGTGCCAGCAGTTTAGGGGCAAATTCACCCCTCCACTTT. Translation gives CASSLGANSPLHF.

This chain uses TRBV28 with TRBJ1-1; D is unclear. CDR1 and CDR2 (germline): MDHEN, SYDVKM. This CDR3 comprises 11 residues. Trimming left V 5 bases short and J 6 bases short, with 7 bases between. This CDR3 reads CASSKFPEAFF. The CDR3 DNA sequence: TGTGCCAGCAGTAAGTTCCCTGAAGCTTTCTTT.

This chain connects TRBV28 to TRBJ2-5, with 10 bases aligning to TRBD2. The V segment lost 4 bases and the J segment 2 bases; nucleotides outside the gene matches: 4. The germline gives CDR1 MDHEN, CDR2 SYDVKM. This CDR3 is built from 15 residues. This CDR3 is CASSSVLAGQETQYF. The CDR3 region has the DNA TGTGCCAGCAGTTCGGTACTAGCGGGACAAGAGACCCAGTACTTC.

The V gene is TRBV15, the J gene TRBJ1-6, with D hard to call. CDR3 length equals 15 residues. V was clipped by 0 bases and J by 13 bases, with 16 bases between them. Germline V gene data show CDR1 as LNHNV and CDR2 as YYDKDF (reference sequence). Here the CDR3 reads CATSRDSGPAAPLHF. The DNA for the CDR3 is TGTGCCACCAGCAGAGATTCTGGACCGGCTGCTCCCCTCCACTTT.

Comments on this clone: Being one base from a much bigger clone, this may be a read error. This specimen includes other DNA sequences encoding the same CDR3. The chain is built from TRBV10-2 and TRBJ2-2; D gene ambiguous. This CDR3 comprises 11 residues. CDR1 and CDR2 (germline): WSHSY, SAAADI. V was shortened by 7 bases and J by 5 bases, with 5 bases between the two germline ends. This CDR3 reads CASKSTGELFF. The CDR3 region has the DNA TGCGCCAGCAAGTCGACCGGGGAGCTGTTTTTT.